This is a list of T cell receptor beta chains from one sample in a study of early T cells in non-severe SARS-CoV-2 infection. TCRdb reprocessed the 5' RACE reads with MiXCR, giving one entry per CDR3 protein. The profile shows roughly 35,000 distinct CDR3 sequences, less than 6.5% of them singletons. Sequencing used whole blood. These receptors all stem from an adult who was a healthcare worker with PCR-confirmed SARS-CoV-2 infection or an uninfected control (not recorded which). The CDR3 runs from the conserved cysteine through the conserved F or W. The D gene is left open where the match is weak. Clone size is given as once, few, many or a size class.

TRBJ2-2	.	TRBV4-2	many	CASSQQDREGELFF	TGTGCCAGCAGCCAACAGGACCGTGAAGGGGAGCTGTTTTTT
TRBJ1-1	.	TRBV18	many	CASSPGGRGTEAFF	TGTGCCAGCTCACCTGGGGGGCGCGGGACTGAAGCTTTCTTT
TRBJ1-5	.	TRBV14	many	CASSQGEGWDNQPQHF	TGTGCCAGCAGCCAGGGGGAGGGCTGGGACAATCAGCCCCAGCATTTT
TRBJ2-7	TRBD1	TRBV28	many	CDRGQSYEQYF	TGTGACAGGGGGCAGTCCTACGAGCAGTACTTC
TRBJ2-6	.	TRBV28	few	CASSFRSSGANVLTF	TGTGCCAGCAGTTTTAGGAGCTCTGGGGCCAACGTCCTGACTTTC
TRBJ1-2	.	TRBV7-6	many	CASSLRPGGDYGYTF	TGTGCCAGCAGCTTAAGACCGGGCGGGGACTATGGCTACACCTTC
TRBJ2-7	TRBD2	TRBV7-9	few	CASSLWTSGPYEQYF	TGTGCCAGCAGCTTATGGACTAGCGGACCCTACGAGCAGTACTTC
TRBJ2-2	TRBD2	TRBV2	few	CASSGGLGTSGNTGELFF	TGTGCCAGCAGTGGTGGATTGGGGACTAGCGGGAATACCGGGGAGCTGTTTTTT
TRBJ1-2	TRBD1	TRBV3-1	many	CASSHSPGTGNWNDYGYTF	TGTGCCAGCAGCCATTCTCCCGGGACAGGGAACTGGAACGACTATGGCTACACCTTC
TRBJ2-1	TRBD2	TRBV2	medium-sized	CASSELAGNNEQFF	TGTGCCAGCAGTGAACTAGCGGGGAACAATGAGCAGTTCTTC
TRBJ2-6	TRBD1	TRBV7-9	many	CASSQGVNSGANVLTF	TGTGCCAGCAGCCAGGGGGTGAACTCTGGGGCCAACGTCCTGACTTTC
TRBJ2-1	TRBD2	TRBV28	many	CASSLLSGNRHEQFF	TGTGCCAGCAGTTTGCTTAGCGGGAATCGTCATGAGCAGTTCTTC
TRBJ2-7	.	TRBV4-1	few	CASSQGFQVGTFYEQYF	TGCGCCAGCAGCCAAGGTTTCCAGGTCGGGACCTTCTACGAGCAGTACTTC
TRBJ2-3	.	TRBV7-2	many	CASSLLGPLSTDTQYF	TGTGCCAGCAGCCTCCTAGGCCCCCTTAGCACAGATACGCAGTATTTT
TRBJ1-2	.	TRBV3-1	many	CASSQSGAGYTF	TGTGCCAGCAGCCAATCTGGGGCCGGCTACACCTTC
TRBJ2-7	.	TRBV5-1	many	CASSLGHDEQYF	TGCGCCAGCAGCCTGGGACATGACGAGCAGTACTTC
TRBJ2-3	.	TRBV19	many	CASSYSGRMDTQYF	TGTGCCAGTAGTTACTCGGGGAGGATGGATACGCAGTATTTT
TRBJ2-5	TRBD1	TRBV28	many	CASSFPSDRGETQYF	TGTGCCAGCAGTTTCCCCTCGGACAGGGGAGAGACCCAGTACTTC
TRBJ2-7	.	TRBV29-1	many	CSVVRDGPYEQYF	TGCAGCGTTGTTCGGGACGGTCCCTACGAGCAGTACTTC
TRBJ2-3	TRBD2	TRBV10-3	many	CAISKAGGLADTQYF	TGTGCCATCAGTAAAGCGGGGGGGCTGGCAGATACGCAGTATTTT
TRBJ1-5	TRBD1	TRBV20-1	many	CSAHETGGSQPQHF	TGCAGTGCCCACGAGACAGGGGGCAGCCAGCCCCAGCATTTT
TRBJ2-5	TRBD2	TRBV24-1	many	CATSDSAGDQETQYF	TGTGCCACCAGTGATTCAGCGGGGGACCAAGAGACCCAGTACTTC
TRBJ2-3	TRBD2	TRBV6-1	many	CASSGGTSGTDTQYF	TGTGCCAGCAGTGGCGGGACTAGCGGCACAGATACGCAGTATTTT
TRBJ2-1	TRBD2	TRBV5-1	many	CASSLAAGVPYNEQFF	TGCGCCAGCAGCTTGGCCGCGGGGGTGCCGTACAATGAGCAGTTCTTC
TRBJ2-5	TRBD2	TRBV7-2	few	CASSPLADLQETQYF	TGTGCCAGCAGCCCACTAGCGGACCTCCAAGAGACCCAGTACTTC
TRBJ2-7	.	TRBV11-3	many	CASSFSRDVHEQYF	TGTGCCAGCAGCTTTTCGCGGGATGTCCACGAGCAGTACTTC
TRBJ2-4	.	TRBV6-2/TRBV6-3	many	CASSKGDIQYF	TGTGCCAGCAGCAAAGGGGACATTCAGTACTTC